The 22 T cell receptor beta chains listed next were all sequenced from one sample in a study of T cell repertoires in cytomegalovirus infection. The antigens these receptors bind are not known. Each CDR3 protein is one row after TCRdb ran MiXCR on the reads. The table shows about 140,000 distinct CDR3 sequences, with approximately 30% occurring only once. Sequencing was performed on CD8+ T cells from cultured PBMCs, taken from culture after CMV antigen stimulation. Receptors originate from a human donor in good health (CMV status not recorded). Some clones in this sample may be carry-over from other donors' samples.

V gene TRBV7-9 combines with J gene TRBJ2-7, with D unclear. CDR3 size: 13 residues. The V end was cut by 5 bases, the J end by 3 bases, with 11 bases between. The germline V gene encodes CDR1 SEHNR and CDR2 FQNEAQ (reference sequence). The CDR3 DNA is TGTGCCAGCAGCCCGGATCCGAACTACGAGCAGTACTTC. Its protein product is CASSPDPNYEQYF.

V usage is TRBV4-1 and J usage is TRBJ1-5, with D uncertain. The CDR3 runs to 15 residues. Germline lookup yields CDR1 MGHRA and CDR2 YSYEKL. Trimming stripped 5 bases from V and 0 bases from J, with 11 bases between. As DNA, the CDR3 is TGCGCCAGCAGCTTCCGCTTTAATAGCAATCAGCCCCAGCATTTT. Amino acid sequence: CASSFRFNSNQPQHF.

The chain couples TRBV6-5 to TRBJ2-3; possibly TRBD1 for D (6 bases). V was trimmed by 2 bases and J by 3 bases, leaving 9 bases between them. The CDR3 spans 14 residues. Germline V lookup: CDR1 MNHEY, CDR2 SVGAGI. The chain's CDR3 is CASSYGQPTDTQYF. Here the CDR3 DNA reads TGTGCCAGCAGTTACGGACAGCCTACAGATACGCAGTATTTT.

This clonotype has just a few counts. The genes are TRBV11-1 and TRBJ2-7; the D gene is possibly TRBD2 (5 bases). This CDR3 spans 13 amino acids. From germline, CDR1 is SGHAT and CDR2 FQDESV (reference sequence). Between the trimmed V and J ends, which lost 5 bases and 2 bases, there was a span of 10 bases. The CDR3 DNA follows: TGTGCCAGCAGCCTGGACGGGGCCTACGAGCAGTACTTC. The encoded protein is CASSLDGAYEQYF.

The chain has TRBV5-1 and TRBJ2-7, with D unresolved. V lost 2 bases and J lost 4, with 10 bases in between. The CDR3 is 13 amino acids. Germline CDR1 reads SGHRS; CDR2 reads YFSETQ. CDR3 region: CASSFGLKYEQYF. CDR3 nucleotide sequence: TGCGCCAGCAGCTTTGGGTTGAAATACGAGCAGTACTTC.

The chain has TRBV12-3 or TRBV12-4 and TRBJ1-4, with D hard to call. CDR3 size: 13 residues. Trimming stripped 1 base from V and 8 bases from J, with 8 bases between. The CDR3 bases are TGTGCCAGCAGTTTAGGTACAGACGAAAAACTGTTTTTT. It encodes CASSLGTDEKLFF.

The gene calls are TRBV20-1 and TRBJ2-5; D gene uncertain. V lost 3 bases and J 5 bases, leaving 10 bases between the germline ends. This CDR3 has 12 residues. CDR1 is DFQATT, CDR2 SNEGSKA, per germline (reference sequence). The DNA of the CDR3 is TGCAGTGCTAGTATGGAAGGGGAGACCCAGTACTTC. Encoded protein: CSASMEGETQYF.

This clonotype came up a few times. J is TRBJ2-7 and V is TRBV7-2; 7 bases are shared with TRBD2. The CDR3 consists of 14 residues. Losses at the gene ends were 7 bases for V and 6 bases for J; bases not matched to a gene: 12. Germline V gives CDR1 SGHTA, CDR2 FQGNSA. The CDR3 here is CASILIGGSGEQYF. For the CDR3, the DNA is TGTGCCAGCATCCTAATCGGGGGGTCGGGCGAGCAGTACTTC.

This rearrangement joins TRBV7-2 to TRBJ1-6, with no clear D. The CDR3 has 15 amino acids. The ends were cut back, 5 bases at V and 0 bases at J, with 8 bases in the middle. The V gene's germline CDR1 is SGHTA and CDR2 FQGNSA. CDR3 sequence: CASSRTTSYNSPLHF. The CDR3 DNA follows: TGTGCCAGCAGCCGGACTACCTCCTATAATTCACCCCTCCACTTT.

This chain uses TRBV19 with TRBJ2-3; D uncertain. Germline loops: CDR1 LNHDA, CDR2 SQIVND (reference sequence). The V and J ends lost 7 bases and 4 bases respectively, with 0 bases between them. This CDR3 is 9 amino acids long. The CDR3 reads CASTDTQYF. The CDR3 DNA sequence: TGTGCCAGTACAGATACGCAGTATTTT.

The genes are TRBV6-8 and TRBJ2-5; either TRBD1 or TRBD2 may supply D (5 bases each). From germline, CDR1 is MNHGY and CDR2 SAAAGT. There are 15 residues in the CDR3. V was pared by 0 bases and J by 5 bases, with 13 bases between. In DNA form, the CDR3 reads TGTGCCAGCAGTTACTCCCAGGGTGAGGGGGAGACCCAGTACTTC. Amino acid sequence: CASSYSQGEGETQYF.

V and J are TRBV19 and TRBJ1-1; 9 positions agree with TRBD1. Losses at the gene ends were 8 bases for V and 1 base for J; bases not matched to a gene: 11. The CDR3 length is 16 residues. CDR1 is LNHDA and CDR2 is SQIVND in the germline V gene (reference sequence). The CDR3 nucleotides are TGTGCCAGTTCGGACCTGGGACAGGGACGGAACACTGAAGCTTTCTTT. Translated, it gives CASSDLGQGRNTEAFF.

This clonotype was picked up a small number of times. The rearrangement links TRBV19 to TRBJ1-3, with unresolved D. The length of the CDR3 is 16 residues. From germline, CDR1 is LNHDA and CDR2 SQIVND (reference sequence). The V end lost 1 base, the J end lost 2 bases, and 12 bases lay between the germline ends. CDR3 sequence reads: CASSIGPTRAGNTIYF. CDR3 DNA: TGTGCCAGTAGTATAGGACCGACGAGGGCTGGAAACACCATATATTTT.

This clonotype was observed a handful of times. V is TRBV19 and J is TRBJ1-5; no firm D call. V was cut by 3 bases and J by 1 base, with 10 bases left in between. This CDR3 is built from 15 residues. The V gene's germline CDR1 is LNHDA and CDR2 SQIVND (reference sequence). CDR3 protein: CASSIGSRSNQPQHF. The CDR3, as DNA: TGTGCCAGTAGTATCGGATCGCGCAGCAATCAGCCCCAGCATTTT.

The chain has TRBV15 and TRBJ1-6, with D unclear. The germline gives CDR1 LNHNV, CDR2 YYDKDF (reference sequence). The CDR3 sequence is 17 residues long. V lost 0 bases and J lost 8, with 17 bases in between. The CDR3 DNA sequence: TGTGCCACCAGCAGAGATCGATCGACGGGATTGTATTCACCCCTCCACTTT. Its translation: CATSRDRSTGLYSPLHF. Together with reference TRBV15 and TRBJ1-6, the CDR3 gives the full variable domain: DAMVIQNPRYQVTQFGKPVTLSCSQTLNHNVMYWYQQKSSQAPKLLFHYYDKDFNNEADTPDNFQSRRPNTSFCFLDIRSPGLGDTAMYLCATSRDRSTGLYSPLHFGNGTRLTVT.

Details on this clonotype: A much more abundant neighbour one base away suggests this may be a read error. The chain employs TRBV6-5 and TRBJ2-5; D uncertain. Germline CDR1 MNHEY, CDR2 SVGAGI. This CDR3 has 11 residues. Trimming left V 5 bases short and J 2 bases short, with 3 bases between. CDR3 residues: CASSLQETQYF. CDR3 sequence (DNA): TGTGCCAGCAGTCTACAAGAGACCCAGTACTTC.

To note about this clonotype: It may be a read error: a sequence one base away is much more abundant. The conserved closing phenylalanine or tryptophan is absent in this CDR3, likely reflecting a read error. This chain joins TRBV6-6 and TRBJ2-7; tentative D call: TRBD1 (6 bases). The germline V gene encodes CDR1 MNHNY and CDR2 SVGAGI (reference sequence). CDR3 length: 14 residues. The V gene lost 2 bases and the J gene lost 6 bases, with 14 bases spanning the gap. The CDR3 sequence is CASSYVGAQGEQYI. In nucleotides, the CDR3 is TGTGCCAGCAGTTACGTGGGGGCGCAGGGCGAGCAGTACATC.

This clonotype was detected once. The chain couples TRBV30 to TRBJ2-5, with D possibly being TRBD1 (5 bases). Deletions cut 2 bases from V and 6 bases from J, with 16 bases between. Germline V lookup: CDR1 GTSNPN, CDR2 SVGIG (reference sequence). The length of the CDR3 is 14 residues. CDR3 sequence reads: CAWSRTSVRQTQYF. CDR3 DNA: TGTGCCTGGAGTAGGACATCGGTCAGGCAGACCCAGTACTTC.

This clonotype has a count of ten or more. This chain links TRBV5-4 with TRBJ1-1; TRBD1 matches at 10 bases. This CDR3 is built from 15 residues. Unmatched junction bases numbered 4, after V lost 4 bases and J lost 1 base. Germline V gene lookup returns CDR1 SGHNT and CDR2 YYREEE (reference sequence). The CDR3, as DNA: TGTGCCAGCAGCAAAGGGACAGGGGCGAACACTGAAGCTTTCTTT. This encodes CASSKGTGANTEAFF.

The chain uses TRBV27 and TRBJ1-5; D call uncertain. The CDR3 has 13 amino acids. V was pared by 3 bases and J by 6 bases, with 9 bases between. CDR1 is MNHEY, CDR2 SMNVEV, per germline (reference sequence). The CDR3 DNA sequence: TGTGCCAGCAGTTTGGTGGGTGTTCAGCCCCAGCATTTT. Protein product: CASSLVGVQPQHF.

The rearrangement uses TRBV2 and TRBJ2-7, with 11 bases lining up with TRBD1. V shed 7 bases and J 1 base; nucleotides not matched to a gene: 6. This CDR3 has 15 residues. From germline, CDR1 is SNHLY and CDR2 FYNNEI. CDR3 coding DNA: TGTGCCAGCAAGTCCGGGACAGGGGGATCCTACGAGCAGTACTTC. Translating it yields CASKSGTGGSYEQYF.

This clonotype has at least ten counts. The gene calls are TRBV13 and TRBJ2-7; a weak D match, TRBD1 (6 bases). CDR1 is PRHDT and CDR2 is FYEKMQ in the germline V gene (reference sequence). The CDR3 sequence is 15 residues long. The V end lost 5 bases, the J end lost 1 base, and 15 bases lay between the germline ends. For the CDR3, the DNA is TGTGCCAGCAGCATACAGGGTAGGTTTTCCTACGAGCAGTACTTC. It yields the protein CASSIQGRFSYEQYF.